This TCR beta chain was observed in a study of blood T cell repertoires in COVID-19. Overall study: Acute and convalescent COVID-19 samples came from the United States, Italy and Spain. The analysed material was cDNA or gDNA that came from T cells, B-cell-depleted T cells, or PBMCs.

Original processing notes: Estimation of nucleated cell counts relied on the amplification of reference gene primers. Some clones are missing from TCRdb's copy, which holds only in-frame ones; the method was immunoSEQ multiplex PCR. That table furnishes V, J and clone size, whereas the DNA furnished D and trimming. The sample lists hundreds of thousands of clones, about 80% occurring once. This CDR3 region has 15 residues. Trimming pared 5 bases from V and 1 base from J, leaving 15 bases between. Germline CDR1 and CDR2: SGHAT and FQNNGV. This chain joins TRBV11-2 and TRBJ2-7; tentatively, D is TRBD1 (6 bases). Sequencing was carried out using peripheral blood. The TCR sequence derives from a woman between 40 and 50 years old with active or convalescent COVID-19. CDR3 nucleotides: TGTGCCAGCAGCAAAAGGACAGCGTCATCCTACGAGCAGTACTTC. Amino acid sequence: CASSKRTASSYEQYF.